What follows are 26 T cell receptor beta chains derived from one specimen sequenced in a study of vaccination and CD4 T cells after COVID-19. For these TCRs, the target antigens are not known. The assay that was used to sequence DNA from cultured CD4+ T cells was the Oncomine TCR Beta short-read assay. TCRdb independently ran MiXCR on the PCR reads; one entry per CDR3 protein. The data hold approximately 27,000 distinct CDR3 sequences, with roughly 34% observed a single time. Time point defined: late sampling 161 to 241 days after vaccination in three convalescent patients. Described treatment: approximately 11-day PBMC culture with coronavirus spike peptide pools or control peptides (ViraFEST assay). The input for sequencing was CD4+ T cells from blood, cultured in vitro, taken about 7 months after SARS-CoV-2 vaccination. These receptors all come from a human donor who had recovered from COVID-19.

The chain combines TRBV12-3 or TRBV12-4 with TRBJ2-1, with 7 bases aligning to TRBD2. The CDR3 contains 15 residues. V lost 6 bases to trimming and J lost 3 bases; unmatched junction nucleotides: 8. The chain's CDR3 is CASRESGINYNEQFF. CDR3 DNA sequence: TGTGCCAGCAGGGAAAGCGGGATTAACTACAATGAGCAGTTCTTC.

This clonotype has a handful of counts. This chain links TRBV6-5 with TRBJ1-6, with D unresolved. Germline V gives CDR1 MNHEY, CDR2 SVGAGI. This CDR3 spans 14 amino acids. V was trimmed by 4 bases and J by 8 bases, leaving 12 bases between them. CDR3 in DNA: TGTGCCAGCAGTTTGGGCAGGTGGGATTCACCCCTCCACTTT. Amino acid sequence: CASSLGRWDSPLHF.

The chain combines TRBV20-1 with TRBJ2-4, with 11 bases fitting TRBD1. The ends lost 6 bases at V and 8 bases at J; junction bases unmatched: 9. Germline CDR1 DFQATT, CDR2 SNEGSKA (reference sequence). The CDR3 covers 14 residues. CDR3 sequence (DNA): TGCAGTGCCATACCCGGGACAGGGGGTTACATTCAGTACTTC. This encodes CSAIPGTGGYIQYF.

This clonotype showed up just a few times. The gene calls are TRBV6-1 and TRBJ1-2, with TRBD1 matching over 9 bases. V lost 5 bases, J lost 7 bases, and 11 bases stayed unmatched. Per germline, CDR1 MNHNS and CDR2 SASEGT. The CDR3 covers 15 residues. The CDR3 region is CASSRGGQGVSGYTF. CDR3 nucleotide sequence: TGTGCCAGCAGTCGGGGGGGACAGGGAGTCTCTGGCTACACCTTC.

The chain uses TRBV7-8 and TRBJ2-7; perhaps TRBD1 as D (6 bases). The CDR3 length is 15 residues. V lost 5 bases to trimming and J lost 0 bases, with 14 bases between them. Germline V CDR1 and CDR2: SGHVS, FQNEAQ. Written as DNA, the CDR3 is TGTGCCAGCAGCCAGGGGAGACAGAACTCCTACGAGCAGTACTTC. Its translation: CASSQGRQNSYEQYF.

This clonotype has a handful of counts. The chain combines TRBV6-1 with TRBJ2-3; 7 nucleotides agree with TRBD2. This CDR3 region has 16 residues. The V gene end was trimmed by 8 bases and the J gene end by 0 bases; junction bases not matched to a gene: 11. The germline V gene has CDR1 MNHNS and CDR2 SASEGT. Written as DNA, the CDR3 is TGTGCCAGCGGTCGGATAGCGGGTAGTAGCACAGATACGCAGTATTTT. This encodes CASGRIAGSSTDTQYF.

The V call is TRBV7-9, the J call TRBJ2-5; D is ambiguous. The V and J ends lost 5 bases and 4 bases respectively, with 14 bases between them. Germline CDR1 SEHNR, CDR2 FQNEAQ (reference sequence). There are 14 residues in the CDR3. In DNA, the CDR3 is TGTGCCAGCAGCACCTGGACCTTACTAGAGACCCAGTACTTC. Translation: CASSTWTLLETQYF.

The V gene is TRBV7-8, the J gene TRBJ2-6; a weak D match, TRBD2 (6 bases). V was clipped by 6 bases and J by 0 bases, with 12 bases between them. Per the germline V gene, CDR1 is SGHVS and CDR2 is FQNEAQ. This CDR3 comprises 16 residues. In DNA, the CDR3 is TGTGCCAGCAGTTGGGACTTCCGCTCTGGGGCCAACGTCCTGACTTTC. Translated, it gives CASSWDFRSGANVLTF. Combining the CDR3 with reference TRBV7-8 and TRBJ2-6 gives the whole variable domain GAGVSQSPRYKVAKRGQDVALRCDPISGHVSLFWYQQALGQGPEFLTYFQNEAQLDKSGLPSDRFFAERPEGSVSTLKIQRTQQEDSAVYLCASSWDFRSGANVLTFGAGSRLTVL.

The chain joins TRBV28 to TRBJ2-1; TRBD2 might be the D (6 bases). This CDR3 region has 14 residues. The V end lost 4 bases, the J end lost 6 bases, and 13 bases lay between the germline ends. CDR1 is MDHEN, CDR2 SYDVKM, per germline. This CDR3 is CASSSGDSPNEQFF. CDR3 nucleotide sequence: TGTGCCAGCAGTTCGGGGGACTCTCCCAATGAGCAGTTCTTC.

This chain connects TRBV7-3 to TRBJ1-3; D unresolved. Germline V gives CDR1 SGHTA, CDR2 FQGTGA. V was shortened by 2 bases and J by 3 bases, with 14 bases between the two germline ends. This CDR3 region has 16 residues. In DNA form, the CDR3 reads TGTGCCAGCAGCTTACACCCAGGTTCCTTTGGAAACACCATATATTTT. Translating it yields CASSLHPGSFGNTIYF.

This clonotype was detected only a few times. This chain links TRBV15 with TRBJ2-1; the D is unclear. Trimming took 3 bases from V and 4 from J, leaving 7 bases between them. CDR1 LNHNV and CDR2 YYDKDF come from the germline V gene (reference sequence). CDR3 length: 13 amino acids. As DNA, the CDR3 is TGTGCCACCAGCAGCAGTTTATACAATGAGCAGTTCTTC. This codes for CATSSSLYNEQFF.

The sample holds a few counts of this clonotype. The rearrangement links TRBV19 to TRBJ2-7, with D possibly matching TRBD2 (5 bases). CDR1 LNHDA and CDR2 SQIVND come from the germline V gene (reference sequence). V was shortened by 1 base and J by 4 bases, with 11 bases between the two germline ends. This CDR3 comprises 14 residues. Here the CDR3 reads CASSIGRGMYEQYF. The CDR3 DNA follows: TGTGCCAGTAGTATAGGTCGAGGGATGTACGAGCAGTACTTC.

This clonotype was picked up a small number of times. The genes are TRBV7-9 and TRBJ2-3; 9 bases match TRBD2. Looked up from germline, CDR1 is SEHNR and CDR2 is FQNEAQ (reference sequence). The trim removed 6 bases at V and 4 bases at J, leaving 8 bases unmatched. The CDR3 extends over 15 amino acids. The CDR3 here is CASSRISGSADTQYF. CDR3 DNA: TGTGCCAGCAGTCGCATTAGCGGGAGCGCAGATACGCAGTATTTT.

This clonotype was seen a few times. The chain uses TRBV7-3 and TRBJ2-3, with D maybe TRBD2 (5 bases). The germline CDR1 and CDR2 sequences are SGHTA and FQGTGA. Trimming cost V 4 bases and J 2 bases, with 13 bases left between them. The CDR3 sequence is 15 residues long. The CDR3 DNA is TGTGCCAGCAGCTCCGGGGTCGGGAACACAGATACGCAGTATTTT. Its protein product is CASSSGVGNTDTQYF.

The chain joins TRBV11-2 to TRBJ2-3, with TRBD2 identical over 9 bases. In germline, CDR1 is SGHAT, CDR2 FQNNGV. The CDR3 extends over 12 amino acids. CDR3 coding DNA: TGTGCAAGCGGGAGGTTAACAGATACGCAGTATTTT. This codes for CASGRLTDTQYF.

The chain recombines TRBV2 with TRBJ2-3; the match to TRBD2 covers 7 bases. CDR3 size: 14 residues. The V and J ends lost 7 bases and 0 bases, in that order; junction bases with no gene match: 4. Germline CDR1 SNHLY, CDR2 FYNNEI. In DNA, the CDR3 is TGTGCCAGCAACGGGAGGTTTAGCACAGATACGCAGTATTTT. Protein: CASNGRFSTDTQYF.

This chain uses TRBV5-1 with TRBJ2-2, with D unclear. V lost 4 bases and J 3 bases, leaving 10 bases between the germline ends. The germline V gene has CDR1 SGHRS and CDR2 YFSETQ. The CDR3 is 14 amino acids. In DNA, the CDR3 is TGCGCCAGCAGCCAAGACGGCCACACCGGGGAGCTGTTTTTT. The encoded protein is CASSQDGHTGELFF.

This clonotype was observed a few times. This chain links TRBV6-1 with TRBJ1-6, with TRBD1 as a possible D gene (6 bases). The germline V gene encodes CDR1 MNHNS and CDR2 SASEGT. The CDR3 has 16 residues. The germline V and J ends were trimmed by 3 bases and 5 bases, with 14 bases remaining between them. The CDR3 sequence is CASSEQGIPNNSPLHF. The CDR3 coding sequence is TGTGCCAGCAGTGAGCAGGGGATTCCTAATAATTCACCCCTCCACTTT.

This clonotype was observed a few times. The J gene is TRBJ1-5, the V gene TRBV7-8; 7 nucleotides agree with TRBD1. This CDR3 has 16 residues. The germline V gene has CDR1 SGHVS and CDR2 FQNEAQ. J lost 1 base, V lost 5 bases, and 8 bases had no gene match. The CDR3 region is CASSPSTGPSNQPQHF. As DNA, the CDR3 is TGTGCCAGCAGCCCATCGACAGGGCCGAGCAATCAGCCCCAGCATTTT.

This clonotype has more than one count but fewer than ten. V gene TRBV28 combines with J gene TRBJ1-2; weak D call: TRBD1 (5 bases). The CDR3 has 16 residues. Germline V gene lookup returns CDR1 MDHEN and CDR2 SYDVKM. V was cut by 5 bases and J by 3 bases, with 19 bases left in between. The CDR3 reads CASSPRGRAWHYGYTF. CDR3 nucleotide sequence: TGTGCCAGCAGTCCTCGGGGCAGGGCTTGGCACTATGGCTACACCTTC.

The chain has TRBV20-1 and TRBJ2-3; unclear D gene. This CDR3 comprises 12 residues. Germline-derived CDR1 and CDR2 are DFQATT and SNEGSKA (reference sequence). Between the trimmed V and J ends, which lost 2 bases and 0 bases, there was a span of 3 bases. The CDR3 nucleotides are TGCAGTGCTAGAACCAGCACAGATACGCAGTATTTT. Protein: CSARTSTDTQYF.

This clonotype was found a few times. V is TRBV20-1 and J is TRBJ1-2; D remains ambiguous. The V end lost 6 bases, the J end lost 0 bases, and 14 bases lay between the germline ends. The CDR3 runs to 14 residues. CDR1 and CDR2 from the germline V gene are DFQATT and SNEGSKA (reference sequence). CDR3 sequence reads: CSAPSGSANYGYTF. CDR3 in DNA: TGCAGTGCCCCAAGCGGCTCAGCTAACTATGGCTACACCTTC.

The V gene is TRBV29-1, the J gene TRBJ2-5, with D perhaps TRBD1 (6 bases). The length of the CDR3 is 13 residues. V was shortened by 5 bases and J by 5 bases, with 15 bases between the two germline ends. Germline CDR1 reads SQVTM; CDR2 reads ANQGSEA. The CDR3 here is CSVRTDSGETQYF. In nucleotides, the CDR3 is TGCAGCGTTCGAACGGACAGTGGGGAGACCCAGTACTTC.

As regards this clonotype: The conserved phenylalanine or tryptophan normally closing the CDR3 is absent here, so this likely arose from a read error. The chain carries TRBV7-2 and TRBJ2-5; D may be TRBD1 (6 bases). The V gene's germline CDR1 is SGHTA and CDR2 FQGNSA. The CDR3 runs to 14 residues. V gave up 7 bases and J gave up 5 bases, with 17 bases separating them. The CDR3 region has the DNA TGTGCCAGCACCAGTGGAACAGGGACGGAGACCCAGTACTTG. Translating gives CASTSGTGTETQYL.

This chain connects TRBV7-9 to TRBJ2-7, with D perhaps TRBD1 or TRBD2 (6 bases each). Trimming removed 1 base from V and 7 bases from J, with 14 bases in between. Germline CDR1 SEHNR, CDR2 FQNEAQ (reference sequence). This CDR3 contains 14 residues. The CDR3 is CASSLGGAIREQYF. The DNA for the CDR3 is TGTGCCAGCAGCTTAGGGGGGGCGATACGGGAGCAGTACTTC.

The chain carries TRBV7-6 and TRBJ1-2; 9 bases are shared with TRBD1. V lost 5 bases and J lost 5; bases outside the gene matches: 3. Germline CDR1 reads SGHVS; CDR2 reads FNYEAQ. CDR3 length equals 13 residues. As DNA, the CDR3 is TGTGCCAGCAGCAGAGACAGGGGGTATGGCTACACCTTC. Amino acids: CASSRDRGYGYTF.